This TCR beta chain came from a study of cytomegalovirus exposure and HLA in healthy donors (TCRdb year 2017). For the study in its entirety: A later analysis indicated that the 95 to 150 validation repertoires were generated on the platform also employed for the approximately 670 repertoires of the first cohort. Besides the first cohort of more than 650 subjects, a separate validation cohort made up of roughly 120 different subjects was used. High-throughput TCR immunosequencing, statistical association of individual TCRs with disease status, and machine learning were combined to predict cytomegalovirus infection status. The aim of the study was to test whether cataloging public T cell receptors could identify signatures of past pathogen exposure. What the research found in general, with its limitations: It was suggested by the authors that the approach could potentially be generalized to other disease states and immunological phenotypes. The classifier was reported to diagnose cytomegalovirus status with high specificity and sensitivity in both the original cohort and the validation cohort. Across donors, most TCR sequences were observed very rarely, whereas some public TCRs were present in many individuals. Three of the identified cytomegalovirus-associated TCR beta chains were confirmed in vitro to be specific for cytomegalovirus antigens. The validation cohort had no HLA typing available for a later analysis, so co-occurrence within that cohort was assessed over all 120 or so repertoires. Of the cluster scores, roughly 95% were above 0 in a later analysis, which found that TCRs clustered in the first cohort also tended to co-occur in the 95 to 150 validation repertoires. In the study, approximately 160 TCR beta chains were listed as associated with cytomegalovirus.

The donors belonged to the validation cohort of around 110 subjects, which was separate from the approximately 700-subject first cohort. This clone has just one count. Its antigen is still unknown. Base quality data are lacking; no much larger clone is found one base away. Trimming leaves V shorter by 4 bases and J shorter by 13 bases, with the junction holding 16 bases beyond the gene matches. Including the terminal cysteine and phenylalanine, the CDR3 comprises 15 residues. The entry retains the CDR3 DNA only, 45 bases that are in frame from base 1. Via the germline V gene, CDR1 is SNHLY and CDR2 FYNNEI. The library was prepared using the immunoSEQ multiplex PCR assay. Processing in the source paper ran as follows. A statistical classification framework was developed to diagnose cytomegalovirus status using the catalog of TCR beta chain sequences. TCRdb took over this immuneACCESS table, retaining in-frame rearrangements with V and J assigned. Such tables are incomplete; in checked studies, under half of the missing clones stem from an unresolved V gene, and the remainder is unexplained. V and J calls and clone size come straight from that table; D and trimming were deduced from the DNA. The sample includes 200,000 to 250,000 clones, with over 80% observed a single time. About an eighth of the sample rests with the top ten.

The receptor chain draws on TRBV2 and TRBJ2-1; TRBD2 aligns with 7 central bases. Sequencing used PBMCs. The source is a woman aged 25 to 45 in good health and CMV-seropositive. Read as DNA, the sequence is TGTGCCAGCAGTGTCTCACGGGGGGTCTCAAAGGAACAGTTCTTC. This yields the protein CASSVSRGVSKEQFF.